This T cell receptor (beta chain) was retrieved from a study of cytomegalovirus exposure and HLA in healthy donors. From germline, CDR1 is SGHTA and CDR2 FQGNSA. With V trimmed by 8 bases and J by 3 bases, 6 bases remained unmatched. This CDR3 has 14 amino acids. The study ran its PCR with 60 Vbeta and 13 Jbeta primers. Profiled with immunoSEQ multiplex PCR; TCRdb holds only in-frame clones, not every one. This sample carries roughly 300,000 clones, more than 80% of them seen once, and the ten largest clones take 3% to 4%. The V and J genes are TRBV7-2 and TRBJ1-5; 8 bases agree with TRBD1. Sample: PBMCs. The clonotype was recovered from a man aged 35 to 55 in good health and CMV-seropositive. This chain's CDR3 is CASGGTGDNQPQHF. The CDR3 bases are TGTGCCAGCGGGGGGACAGGTGACAATCAGCCCCAGCATTTT.